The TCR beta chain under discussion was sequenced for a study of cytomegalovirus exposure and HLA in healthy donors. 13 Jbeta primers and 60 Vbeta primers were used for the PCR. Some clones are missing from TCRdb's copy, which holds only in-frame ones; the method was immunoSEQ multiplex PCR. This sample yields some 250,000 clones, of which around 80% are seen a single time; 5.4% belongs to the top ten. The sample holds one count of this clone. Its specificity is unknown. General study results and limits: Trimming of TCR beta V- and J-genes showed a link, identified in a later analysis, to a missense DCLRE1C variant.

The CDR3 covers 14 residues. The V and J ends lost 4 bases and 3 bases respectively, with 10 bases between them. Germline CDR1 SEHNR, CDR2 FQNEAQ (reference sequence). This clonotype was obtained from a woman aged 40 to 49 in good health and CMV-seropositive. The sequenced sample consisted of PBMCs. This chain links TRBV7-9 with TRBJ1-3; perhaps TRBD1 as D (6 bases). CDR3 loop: CASSSTGRGNTIYF. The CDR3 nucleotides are TGTGCCAGCAGCTCGACAGGTCGTGGAAACACCATATATTTT.